The TCR beta chain under discussion was sequenced for a study of cytomegalovirus exposure and HLA in healthy donors. PCR was performed using 60 Vbeta and 13 Jbeta primers. Some clones are missing from TCRdb's copy, which holds only in-frame ones; the method was immunoSEQ multiplex PCR. The data show roughly 150,000 clones, with around 79% seen just once and less than 5% held by the top ten. For this clone: Relative to the germline gene, one junction end is altered; a read error may explain this.

This CDR3 is 18 amino acids long. Germline V lookup: CDR1 SGHVS, CDR2 FNYEAQ. The sequence came from a male donor in good health and CMV-seronegative. The chain joins TRBV7-6 to TRBJ1-1; TRBD1 matches at 7 bases. Sequences were obtained from PBMCs. For the CDR3, the DNA is TGTGCCAGCGGCTTAATGACAGGGAATTTGGTAGATTCGACTGAAGCTTTCTTT. Amino acids: CASGLMTGNLVDSTEAFF.